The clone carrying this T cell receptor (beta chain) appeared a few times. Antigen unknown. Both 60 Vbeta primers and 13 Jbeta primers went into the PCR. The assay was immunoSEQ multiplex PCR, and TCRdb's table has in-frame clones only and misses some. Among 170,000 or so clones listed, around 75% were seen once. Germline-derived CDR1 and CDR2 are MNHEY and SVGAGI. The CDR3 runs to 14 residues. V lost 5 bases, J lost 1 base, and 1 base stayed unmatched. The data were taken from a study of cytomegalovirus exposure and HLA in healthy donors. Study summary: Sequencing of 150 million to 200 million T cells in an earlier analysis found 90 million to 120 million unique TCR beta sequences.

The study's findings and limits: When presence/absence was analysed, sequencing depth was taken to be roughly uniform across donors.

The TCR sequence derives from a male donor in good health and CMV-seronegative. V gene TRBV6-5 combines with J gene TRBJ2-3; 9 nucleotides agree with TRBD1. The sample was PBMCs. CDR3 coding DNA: TGTGCCAGCAGTCGGGACAGGGGCACAGATACGCAGTATTTT. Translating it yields CASSRDRGTDTQYF.